This is a list of T cell receptor beta chains from one sample in a study of beta chain features in type 1 diabetes. The assay was immunoSEQ multiplex PCR, and TCRdb's table has in-frame clones only and misses some. The table has about 900,000 clones, roughly a sixth seen once; the top ten hold about 0.02%. Sequenced material: naive CD4+ T cells from blood. The origin of the receptors is a woman aged 18-35 years in good health. Both conserved end residues are part of each CDR3. The D gene is left open where the match is weak. Not every row has a clone size; where given, it reads once, few, many or a size class.

j_call d_call cdr3_length clone_size v_call cdr3_aa cdr3_nt
TRBJ2-5 . 14 . TRBV7-2 CASSLGTRQETQYF TGTGCCAGCAGCTTAGGGACTCGACAAGAGACCCAGTACTTC
TRBJ2-1 . 15 few TRBV5-1 CASSFEGTSGNEQFF TGCGCCAGCAGCTTCGAGGGGACCTCCGGCAATGAGCAGTTCTTC
TRBJ1-5 . 14 few TRBV18 CASSPADRDQPQHF TGTGCCAGCTCTCCTGCCGACCGAGATCAGCCCCAGCATTTT
TRBJ1-1 . 13 few TRBV7-3 CASSLTKNTEAFF TGTGCCAGCAGCTTAACAAAGAACACTGAAGCTTTCTTT
TRBJ1-5 . 15 few TRBV27 CASSLSAQGNQPQHF TGTGCCAGCAGTTTATCCGCGCAGGGCAATCAGCCCCAGCATTTT
TRBJ2-3 . 13 few TRBV10-2 CASNPQGSDTQYF TGCGCCAGCAACCCGCAAGGATCAGATACGCAGTATTTT
TRBJ2-7 TRBD1 14 . TRBV19 CASRMTGNSREQYF TGTGCCAGTAGGATGACAGGGAACTCTCGCGAGCAGTACTTC
TRBJ2-1 . 15 . TRBV28 CASSRGGTGFNEQFF TGTGCCAGCAGTCGAGGAGGAACAGGTTTCAATGAGCAGTTCTTC
TRBJ1-5 . 17 few TRBV4-2 CASSQVHGRGGNQPQHF TGTGCCAGCAGCCAAGTTCACGGACGGGGAGGCAATCAGCCCCAGCATTTT
TRBJ2-7 . 14 few TRBV5-1 CASSLASENYEQYF TGCGCCAGCAGCTTGGCGTCCGAAAACTACGAGCAGTACTTC
TRBJ2-1 TRBD1 15 . TRBV18 CASSPSTGSLLEQFF TGTGCCAGCTCACCATCGACAGGGTCCCTCCTTGAGCAGTTCTTC
TRBJ2-2 TRBD2 14 few TRBV28 CASQSGGSGGELFF TGTGCCAGCCAGTCGGGGGGTTCAGGCGGGGAGCTGTTTTTT
TRBJ2-7 . 16 few TRBV4-3 CASSQDFGRRNYEQYF TGCGCCAGCAGCCAAGATTTTGGACGGAGAAACTACGAGCAGTACTTC
TRBJ1-1 . 13 . TRBV7-3 CASSLGQGTEAFF TGTGCCAGCAGCTTAGGGCAGGGTACTGAAGCTTTCTTT
TRBJ2-2 TRBD1 19 . TRBV15 CATSNSLVGQGANTGELFF TGTGCCACCAGCAATTCCTTAGTGGGGCAGGGGGCGAACACCGGGGAGCTGTTTTTT
TRBJ2-7 TRBD2 14 few TRBV6-1 CASHKREGNNEQYF TGTGCCAGCCATAAGCGGGAGGGCAACAACGAGCAGTACTTC
TRBJ2-1 . 14 few TRBV6-6 CASSYRPGGDEQFF TGTGCCAGCAGTTACCGCCCCGGCGGTGATGAGCAGTTCTTC